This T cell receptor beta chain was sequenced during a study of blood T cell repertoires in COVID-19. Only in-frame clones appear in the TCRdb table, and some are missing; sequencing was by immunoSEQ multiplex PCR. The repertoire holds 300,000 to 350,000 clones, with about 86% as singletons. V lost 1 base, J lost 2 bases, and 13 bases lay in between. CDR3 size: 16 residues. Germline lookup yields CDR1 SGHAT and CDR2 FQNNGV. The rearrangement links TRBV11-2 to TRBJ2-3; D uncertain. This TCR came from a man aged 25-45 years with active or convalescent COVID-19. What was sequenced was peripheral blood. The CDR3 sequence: CASSLGGSRFTDTQYF. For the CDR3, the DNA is TGTGCCAGCAGCTTAGGAGGTAGCCGATTCACAGATACGCAGTATTTT. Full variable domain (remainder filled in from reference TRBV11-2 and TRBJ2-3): EAGVAQSPRYKIIEKRQSVAFWCNPISGHATLYWYQQILGQGPKLLIQFQNNGVVDDSQLPKDRFSAERLKGVDSTLKIQPAKLEDSAVYLCASSLGGSRFTDTQYFGPGTRLTVL.